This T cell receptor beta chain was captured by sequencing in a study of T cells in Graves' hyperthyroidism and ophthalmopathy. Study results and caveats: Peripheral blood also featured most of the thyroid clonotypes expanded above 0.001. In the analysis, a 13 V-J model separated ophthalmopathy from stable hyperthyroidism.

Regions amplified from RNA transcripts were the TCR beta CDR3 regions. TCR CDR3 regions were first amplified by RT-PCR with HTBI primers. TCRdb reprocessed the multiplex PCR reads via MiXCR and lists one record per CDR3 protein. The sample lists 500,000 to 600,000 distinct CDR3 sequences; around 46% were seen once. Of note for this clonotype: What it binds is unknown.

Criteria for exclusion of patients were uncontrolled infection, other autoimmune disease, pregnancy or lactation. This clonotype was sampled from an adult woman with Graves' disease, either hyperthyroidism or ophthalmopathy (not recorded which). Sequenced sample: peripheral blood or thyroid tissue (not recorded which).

In nucleotides, the CDR3 is TGTGCCAGCTCTTGGGGAGGGGGTCATGGCTACACCTTC. Amino acids: CASSWGGGHGYTF. This chain uses TRBV25-1 with TRBJ1-2; a weak D match, TRBD1 (6 bases). With 8 bases removed from V and 6 bases from J, the gap between germline ends came to 16 bases. The germline V gene has CDR1 MGHDK and CDR2 SYGVNS. The CDR3 contains 13 residues.